The 23 T cell receptor beta chains below come from one sample, sequenced in a study of radiation and T cells in renal cell carcinoma. The time point is: baseline pretreatment blood. Treatment given: 15 Gy SBRT to primary tumor, nephrectomy 4 weeks later. Generated by immunoSEQ multiplex PCR, the TCRdb table keeps only in-frame clones and is missing some. In the table there are roughly 120,000 clones, around 83% of which are singletons. Source: blood, taken from a patient whose treatment included radiotherapy and nephrectomy. These TCRs come from a woman aged 55-70 years with renal cell carcinoma.

The V call is TRBV28, the J call TRBJ1-1; a possible D gene is TRBD1 (5 bases). V gave up 7 bases and J gave up 12 bases, with 18 bases separating them. The CDR3 has 12 amino acids. Looked up from germline, CDR1 is MDHEN and CDR2 is SYDVKM. CDR3 sequence reads: CASKQPGPKTFF. The DNA of the CDR3 is TGTGCCAGCAAACAACCGGGACCCAAAACTTTCTTT.

The CDR3 sequence: CASSLGEPHQPQHF. The CDR3 DNA sequence: TGTGCCAGTAGTTTGGGAGAACCGCATCAGCCCCAGCATTTT. This chain connects TRBV19 to TRBJ1-5; no clear D. CDR1 is LNHDA, CDR2 SQIVND, per germline (reference sequence). The V and J ends lost 5 bases and 5 bases respectively, with 13 bases between them. The CDR3 has 14 residues.

This clone has a handful of counts. This chain uses TRBV18 with TRBJ1-2; D unresolved. This CDR3 region has 17 residues. Germline V gives CDR1 KGHSH, CDR2 LQKENI. V shed 0 bases and J shed 5 bases, with 19 bases lying between them. The CDR3 is CASSPPVGQDLEYGYTF. DNA of the CDR3: TGTGCCAGCTCACCACCGGTCGGTCAAGACCTTGAATATGGCTACACCTTC. Based on the CDR3 plus reference TRBV18 and TRBJ1-2, the full variable domain is NAGVMQNPRHLVRRRGQEARLRCSPMKGHSHVYWYRQLPEEGLKFMVYLQKENIIDESGMPKERFSAEFPKEGPSILRIQQVVRGDSAAYFCASSPPVGQDLEYGYTFGSGTRLTVV.

This clone was counted a single time. This sequence joins TRBV6-5 and TRBJ2-2; the D is unclear. This CDR3 comprises 14 residues. Germline V gene sequence: CDR1 MNHEY, CDR2 SVGAGI. The V and J ends lost 0 bases and 4 bases respectively, with 6 bases between them. The CDR3 sequence: CASSYSTVTGELFF. For the CDR3, the DNA is TGTGCCAGCAGTTACTCGACCGTCACCGGGGAGCTGTTTTTT.

This clone was picked up a small number of times. CDR3 sequence: CASSKLNENTEAFF. The CDR3 region has the DNA TGTGCCAGTAGTAAACTTAACGAGAACACTGAAGCTTTCTTT. The chain links TRBV19 to TRBJ1-1; no reliable D call. V dropped 4 bases and J dropped 1 base, with 10 bases sitting between them. CDR1 and CDR2 from the germline V gene are LNHDA and SQIVND (reference sequence). This CDR3 comprises 14 residues.

Ten or more counts support this clone. V and J are TRBV28 and TRBJ1-2; 7 nucleotides line up with TRBD1. V was pared by 5 bases and J by 8 bases, with 14 bases of the junction left unmatched. There are 15 residues in the CDR3. Germline V lookup: CDR1 MDHEN, CDR2 SYDVKM. The CDR3 DNA reads TGTGCCAGCAGTAACCCCACGACAGGGATAGGAGGCTACACCTTC. This translates into CASSNPTTGIGGYTF.

The chain combines TRBV14 with TRBJ2-4; 8 nucleotides agree with TRBD1. V lost 1 base and J lost 16; bases outside the gene matches: 6. The germline V gene has CDR1 SGHDN and CDR2 FVKESK. The CDR3 totals 12 residues. CDR3 sequence (DNA): TGTGCCAGCAGCCAAGGGACAGGGCTTCCCTACTTC. Protein sequence: CASSQGTGLPYF.

CDR3 sequence reads: CASSFGTDQETQYF. The CDR3 nucleotides read TGCGCCAGCAGCTTTGGGACAGACCAAGAGACCCAGTACTTC. J is TRBJ2-5 and V is TRBV5-1, with 7 bases identical to TRBD1. J lost 0 bases, V lost 2 bases, and 1 base had no gene match. CDR3 length: 14 amino acids. Germline V lookup: CDR1 SGHRS, CDR2 YFSETQ.

V is TRBV5-1 and J is TRBJ1-2; D uncertain. V was shortened by 2 bases and J by 7 bases, with 9 bases between the two germline ends. The CDR3 has 12 amino acids. Germline V gene data show CDR1 as SGHRS and CDR2 as YFSETQ. The CDR3 coding sequence is TGCGCCAGCAGCTTACACTCGGGTGGCTACACCTTC. Residues: CASSLHSGGYTF.

This chain joins TRBV5-4 and TRBJ1-2; no clear D. Germline-derived CDR1 and CDR2 are SGHNT and YYREEE (reference sequence). The CDR3 runs 14 residues. V lost 4 bases to trimming and J lost 2 bases, with 12 bases between them. In DNA, the CDR3 is TGTGCCAGCAGCACAATATCGCAGAACTATGGCTACACCTTC. It yields the protein CASSTISQNYGYTF.

V is TRBV28 and J is TRBJ1-3; D possibly corresponds to TRBD1 (5 bases). In germline, CDR1 is MDHEN, CDR2 SYDVKM. Trimming removed 2 bases at V and 3 bases at J, with 11 bases between. This CDR3 is built from 15 residues. This CDR3 is CASSLPEGLGNTIYF. In DNA form, the CDR3 reads TGTGCCAGCAGTTTACCAGAGGGGCTTGGAAACACCATATATTTT.

This chain joins TRBV6-5 and TRBJ2-1; D possibly uses TRBD1 or TRBD2 (5 bases each). Germline loops: CDR1 MNHEY, CDR2 SVGAGI. This CDR3 region has 15 residues. The ends were cut back, 2 bases at V and 4 bases at J, with 12 bases in the middle. The CDR3 protein is CASSYGQGPYNEQFF. Written as DNA, the CDR3 is TGTGCCAGCAGTTACGGCCAGGGACCATACAATGAGCAGTTCTTC.

The V call is TRBV4-1, the J call TRBJ2-7, with D perhaps assigned TRBD1 or TRBD2 (5 bases each). The V end lost 0 bases, the J end lost 7 bases, and 19 bases lay between the germline ends. Germline CDR1 reads MGHRA; CDR2 reads YSYEKL. There are 16 residues in the CDR3. The CDR3 DNA sequence: TGCGCCAGCAGCCAAGATCGAGGGCAGGGTGGCGAGGAGCAGTACTTC. Its translation: CASSQDRGQGGEEQYF.

The CDR3 protein is CASSYSLPGQAALRDGYTF. For the CDR3, the DNA is TGTGCCAGCAGTTACTCGTTACCGGGACAGGCCGCACTTCGGGATGGCTACACCTTC. The chain is built from TRBV6-8 and TRBJ1-2; 8 bases map to TRBD1. Germline CDR1 reads MNHGY; CDR2 reads SAAAGT. With V trimmed by 0 bases and J by 6 bases, 18 bases remained unmatched. The CDR3 runs 19 residues.

The rearrangement joins TRBV5-1 to TRBJ2-6; perhaps TRBD1 as D (5 bases). This CDR3 region has 16 residues. CDR1 and CDR2 (germline): SGHRS, YFSETQ. Trimming removed 1 base from V and 2 bases from J, with 10 bases in between. The CDR3 spells CASSLLAGTGANVLTF. DNA of the CDR3: TGCGCCAGCAGCTTGCTGGCAGGGACTGGGGCCAACGTCCTGACTTTC.

A single count supports this clone. The chain combines TRBV29-1 with TRBJ2-3; 10 bases agree with TRBD2. Germline V gives CDR1 SQVTM, CDR2 ANQGSEA. The junction had 2 bases not matched to a gene; V was cut back by 0 bases and J by 2 bases. There are 15 residues in the CDR3. The CDR3 reads CSVEDLAGDTDTQYF. CDR3 nucleotide sequence: TGCAGCGTTGAAGATCTAGCGGGGGACACAGATACGCAGTATTTT.

This chain joins TRBV28 and TRBJ1-1; D ambiguous. The germline V and J ends were trimmed by 2 bases and 3 bases, with 7 bases remaining between them. Germline V lookup: CDR1 MDHEN, CDR2 SYDVKM. This CDR3 comprises 13 residues. The CDR3 nucleotides are TGTGCCAGCAGTTTACCACAGCACACTGAAGCTTTCTTT. Translation: CASSLPQHTEAFF.

This chain connects TRBV30 to TRBJ2-7; 7 bases align to TRBD2. The germline CDR1 and CDR2 sequences are GTSNPN and SVGIG (reference sequence). The CDR3 consists of 14 residues. V lost 1 base and J lost 2; bases outside the gene matches: 5. The CDR3 DNA reads TGTGCCTGGAGTGGTTGGGGGGGACCCTACGAGCAGTACTTC. It specifies CAWSGWGGPYEQYF. Filled out from reference TRBV30 and TRBJ2-7, the complete variable domain reads SQTIHQWPATLVQPVGSPLSLECTVEGTSNPNLYWYRQAAGRGLQLLFYSVGIGQISSEVPQNLSASRPQDRQFILSSKKLLLSDSGFYLCAWSGWGGPYEQYFGPGTRLTVT.

In its sample, this clone was seen once. The rearrangement links TRBV19 to TRBJ2-7; D may be TRBD1 (6 bases). CDR3 length: 15 residues. V lost 5 bases, J lost 5 bases, and 19 bases lay in between. The V gene's germline CDR1 is LNHDA and CDR2 SQIVND (reference sequence). CDR3 amino acids: CASSDTGQGRNEQYF. The CDR3 region has the DNA TGTGCCAGTAGTGACACGGGACAAGGTCGGAACGAGCAGTACTTC.

This clone was counted at least ten times. V gene TRBV19 combines with J gene TRBJ2-3, with a tentative D call TRBD2 (5 bases). CDR1 and CDR2 from the germline V gene are LNHDA and SQIVND (reference sequence). Deletions cut 4 bases from V and 0 bases from J, with 14 bases between. The CDR3 extends over 16 amino acids. CDR3 sequence: CASSKSADSSTDTQYF. CDR3 DNA sequence: TGTGCCAGTAGTAAGTCCGCGGACTCTAGCACAGATACGCAGTATTTT.

This chain joins TRBV19 and TRBJ1-4, with 8 bases aligning to TRBD1. The trim removed 4 bases at V and 3 bases at J, leaving 7 bases unmatched. Germline CDR1 is LNHDA and CDR2 is SQIVND (reference sequence). The CDR3 runs to 16 residues. The CDR3 DNA reads as TGTGCCAGTAGTACAGGGGGCCAGGGCCCTAATGAAAAACTGTTTTTT. This codes for CASSTGGQGPNEKLFF.

The V call is TRBV9, the J call TRBJ1-1; D is ambiguous. V dropped 2 bases and J dropped 3 bases, with 14 bases sitting between them. The CDR3 length is 15 residues. Germline-derived CDR1 and CDR2 are SGDLS and YYNGEE. The CDR3 DNA reads as TGTGCCAGCAGCGTCTCTCCGGGGAGGCACACTGAAGCTTTCTTT. Translated: CASSVSPGRHTEAFF.

The chain combines TRBV2 with TRBJ2-1, with TRBD1 matching over 9 bases. V shed 6 bases, J shed 2 bases, and the junction held 5 bases outside the gene matches. In germline, CDR1 is SNHLY, CDR2 FYNNEI. The CDR3 runs 15 residues. The chain's CDR3 is CASRKQGAPYNEQFF. CDR3 DNA: TGTGCCAGCAGGAAACAGGGGGCCCCCTACAATGAGCAGTTCTTC.